The clone carrying this TCR beta chain has a handful of counts. Its specificity is unknown. The CDR3 spans 13 residues. Per germline, CDR1 MGHRA and CDR2 YSYEKL. V was clipped by 0 bases and J by 10 bases, with 10 bases between them. This entry is derived from a study of regulatory T cells in long-lasting Graves disease. Study-level points and caveats: The persistent group shared around 3,000 public clonotypes, more than the approximately 1,000 shared by new patients.

Time point of the sample: newly diagnosed GD, antithyroid drugs for less than 3 months. From PBMCs, RNA was extracted and then used to make the TCR library. Combining iRepertoire HTBI primers with Arm-PCR of CDR3 regions, the authors built TCR beta libraries. TCRdb ran MiXCR on the multiplex PCR reads and lists one entry per CDR3 protein. The repertoire has 400,000 to 500,000 distinct CDR3 sequences, approximately 16% of them found once; the top ten carry over 7.5%. A further study also used this sample, focusing on T cells in Graves' hyperthyroidism and ophthalmopathy. That paper notes: Model-based prediction identified ophthalmopathy a median roughly six months prior to its onset.

The sequenced sample was peripheral blood mononuclear cells (PBMCs), obtained at new diagnosis, from a patient treated with antithyroid drugs. The TCR originated in a woman between 40 and 50 years old with Graves disease. The V call is TRBV4-1, the J call TRBJ2-1, with D unclear. For the CDR3, the DNA is TGCGCCAGCAGCCAAGATTTGCCCGTCGAGCAGTTCTTC. The encoded protein is CASSQDLPVEQFF.